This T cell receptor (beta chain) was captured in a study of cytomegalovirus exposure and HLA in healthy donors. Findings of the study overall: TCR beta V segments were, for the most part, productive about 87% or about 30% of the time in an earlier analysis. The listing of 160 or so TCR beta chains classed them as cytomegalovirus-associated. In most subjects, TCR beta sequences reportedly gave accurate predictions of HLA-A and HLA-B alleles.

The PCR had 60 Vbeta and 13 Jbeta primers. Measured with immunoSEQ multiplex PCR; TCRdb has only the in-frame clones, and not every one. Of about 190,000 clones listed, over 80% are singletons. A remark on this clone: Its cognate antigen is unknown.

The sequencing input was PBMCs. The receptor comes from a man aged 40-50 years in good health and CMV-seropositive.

The CDR3 DNA sequence: TGTGCCAGCAGCTCCTCGTCTAGCGGGGGGGCCGCAGATACGCAGTATTTT. It translates to CASSSSSSGGAADTQYF. V and J are TRBV5-4 and TRBJ2-3, with 12 bases matching TRBD2. This CDR3 comprises 17 residues. V lost 3 bases to trimming and J lost 4 bases; unmatched junction nucleotides: 9. Germline V gives CDR1 SGHNT, CDR2 YYREEE (reference sequence).